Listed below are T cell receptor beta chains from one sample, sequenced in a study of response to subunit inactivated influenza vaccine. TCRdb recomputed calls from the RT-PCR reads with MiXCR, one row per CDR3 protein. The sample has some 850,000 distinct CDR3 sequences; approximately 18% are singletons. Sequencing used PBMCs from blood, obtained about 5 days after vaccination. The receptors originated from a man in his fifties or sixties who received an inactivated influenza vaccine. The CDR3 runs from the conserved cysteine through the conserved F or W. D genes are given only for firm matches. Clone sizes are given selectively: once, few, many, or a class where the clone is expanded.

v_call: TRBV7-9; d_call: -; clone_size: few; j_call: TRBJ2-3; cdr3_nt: TGTGCCAGCAGCTTTTTTCGGGTAGACACAGATACGCAGTATTTT; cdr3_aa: CASSFFRVDTDTQYF
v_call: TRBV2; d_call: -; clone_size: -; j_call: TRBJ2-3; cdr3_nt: TGTGCCAGCGACAGATCCACAGATACGCAGTATTTT; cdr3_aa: CASDRSTDTQYF
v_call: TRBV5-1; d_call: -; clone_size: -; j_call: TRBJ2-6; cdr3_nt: TGCGCCAGCAGCTTAGTCGACAGCTCTGGGGCCAACGTCCTGACTTTC; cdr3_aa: CASSLVDSSGANVLTF
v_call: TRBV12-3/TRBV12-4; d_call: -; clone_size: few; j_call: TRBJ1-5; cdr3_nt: TGTGCCAGCAGTTTACGGGGCCCCGGCAATCAGCCCCAGCATTTT; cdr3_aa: CASSLRGPGNQPQHF
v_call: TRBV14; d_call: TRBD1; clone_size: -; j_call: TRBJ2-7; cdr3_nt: TGTGCCAGCAGCCAAGTCTGGCAGGGGGCGAGTGAGCAGTACTTC; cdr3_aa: CASSQVWQGASEQYF
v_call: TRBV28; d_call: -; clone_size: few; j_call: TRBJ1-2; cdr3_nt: TGTGCCAGCAGTACTTTCCCCGAGGGCTACACCTTC; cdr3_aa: CASSTFPEGYTF
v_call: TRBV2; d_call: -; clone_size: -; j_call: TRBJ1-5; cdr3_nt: TGTGCCAGCAGGAGTTACGGCAATCAGCCCCAGCATTTT; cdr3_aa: CASRSYGNQPQHF
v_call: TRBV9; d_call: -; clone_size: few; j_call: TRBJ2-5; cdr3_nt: TGTGCCAGCAGCGTAGCTGTGGGTGAGGGAGAGACCCAGTACTTC; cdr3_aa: CASSVAVGEGETQYF
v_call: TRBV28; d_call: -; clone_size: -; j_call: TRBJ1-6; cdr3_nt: TGTGCCATCACGGGCGGGACACCTTATAATTCACCCCTCCACTTT; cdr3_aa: CAITGGTPYNSPLHF
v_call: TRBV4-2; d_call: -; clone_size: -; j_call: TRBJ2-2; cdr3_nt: TGTGCCAGCAGCCCACACAGCCGGGAGCTGTTTTTT; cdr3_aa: CASSPHSRELFF
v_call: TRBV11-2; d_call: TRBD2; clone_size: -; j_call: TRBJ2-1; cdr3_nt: TGTGCCAGCAGGGGACTAGCGGGTATCCTTTTACCCCATGAGCAGTTCTTC; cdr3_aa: CASRGLAGILLPHEQFF
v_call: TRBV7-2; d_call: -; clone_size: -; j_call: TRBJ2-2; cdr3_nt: TGTGCCAGCAGCTTCCTACAGGGTGGGGTCGGGGAGCTGTTTTTT; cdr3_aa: CASSFLQGGVGELFF
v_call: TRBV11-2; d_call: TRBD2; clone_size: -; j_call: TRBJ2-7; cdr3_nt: TGTGCCAGCAGCTTATATGCTAGCGGGAGCTCCTACGAGCAGTACTTC; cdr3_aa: CASSLYASGSSYEQYF
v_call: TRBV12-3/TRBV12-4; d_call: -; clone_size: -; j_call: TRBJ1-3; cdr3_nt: TGTGCCAGCAGGAGGGATGGGGTCCCGGTCTCTGGAAACACCATATATTTT; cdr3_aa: CASRRDGVPVSGNTIYF
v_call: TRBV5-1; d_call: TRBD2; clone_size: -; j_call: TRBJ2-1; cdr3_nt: TGCGCCAGCAGCTCCTGGAGGGAGGGAGATGAGCAGTTCTTC; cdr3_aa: CASSSWREGDEQFF
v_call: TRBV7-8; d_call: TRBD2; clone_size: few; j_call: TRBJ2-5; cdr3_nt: TGTGCCAGCAGCTTTAGCGGGATCACAAGAGAGACCCAGTACTTC; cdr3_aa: CASSFSGITRETQYF